One and the same sample provided the 21 T cell receptor beta chains below, sequenced in a study of blood T cell repertoires in COVID-19. Generated by immunoSEQ multiplex PCR, the TCRdb table keeps only in-frame clones and is missing some. The data contain 150,000 or so clones, approximately 80% of them seen just once; the ten biggest clones take up roughly an eighth. Sequenced sample: peripheral blood. These receptors all come from a woman aged 60-70 years with COVID-19, enrolled during active disease.

J is TRBJ1-5 and V is TRBV10-2; D remains unclear. Trimming pared 3 bases from V and 7 bases from J, leaving 10 bases between. Germline V gene sequence: CDR1 WSHSY, CDR2 SAAADI. This CDR3 has 13 residues. CDR3 DNA: TGCGCCAGCAGTGAATCCGTTCGGCAGCCCCAGCATTTT. Encoded protein: CASSESVRQPQHF.

This clone appeared a single time. The J gene is TRBJ2-7, the V gene TRBV4-2; perhaps TRBD2 as D (6 bases). The germline V gene encodes CDR1 LGHNA and CDR2 YNFKEQ. This CDR3 is 15 amino acids long. Trimming stripped 2 bases from V and 0 bases from J, with 11 bases between. CDR3 sequence: CASSQPGLSSYEQYF. The CDR3 DNA is TGTGCCAGCAGCCAACCGGGACTTAGCTCCTACGAGCAGTACTTC.

The rearrangement links TRBV4-1 to TRBJ1-1; possibly TRBD1 for D (6 bases). Trimming cost V 6 bases and J 1 base, with 15 bases left between them. The CDR3 is 15 amino acids. Per the germline V gene, CDR1 is MGHRA and CDR2 is YSYEKL. As DNA, the CDR3 is TGCGCCAGCAGAAACACCCAGGGGAGGAACACTGAAGCTTTCTTT. Translating gives CASRNTQGRNTEAFF.

This clone was recorded once. This chain links TRBV6-6 with TRBJ2-3; TRBD1 is a possible D gene (5 bases). The CDR3 is 14 amino acids. Trimming stripped 4 bases from V and 2 bases from J, with 10 bases between. The V gene's germline CDR1 is MNHNY and CDR2 SVGAGI (reference sequence). This CDR3 is CASSFGQPTDTQYF. The DNA for the CDR3 is TGTGCCAGCAGTTTCGGACAACCCACAGATACGCAGTATTTT.

This clone was seen only a few times. The chain employs TRBV7-9 and TRBJ1-1; D remains unclear. V lost 3 bases to trimming and J lost 2 bases, with 7 bases between them. Per the germline V gene, CDR1 is SEHNR and CDR2 is FQNEAQ (reference sequence). This CDR3 has 13 residues. The CDR3 DNA follows: TGTGCCAGCAGCTTGGGGAGTAACACTGAAGCTTTCTTT. The encoded protein is CASSLGSNTEAFF.

DNA of the CDR3: TGTGCCAGCAGCGTCTCGGGACAGGGTAACTCACCCCTCCACTTT. It encodes CASSVSGQGNSPLHF. This sequence joins TRBV9 and TRBJ1-6, with 9 bases identical to TRBD1. The CDR3 consists of 15 residues. The germline V gene has CDR1 SGDLS and CDR2 YYNGEE. V gave up 2 bases and J gave up 10 bases; unmatched junction bases: 7.

The count of this clone is one. The gene calls are TRBV5-6 and TRBJ2-3, with D uncertain. CDR3 length equals 16 residues. In germline, CDR1 is SGHDT, CDR2 YYEEEE. V was cut by 1 base and J by 2 bases, with 14 bases left in between. CDR3 region: CASSLFMELNTDTQYF. The CDR3 DNA reads as TGTGCCAGCAGCTTGTTCATGGAGCTAAACACAGATACGCAGTATTTT.

This clone appeared a few times. This chain connects TRBV7-3 to TRBJ1-6; 9 bases match TRBD1. This CDR3 spans 15 amino acids. The V and J ends lost 1 base and 10 bases, in that order; junction bases with no gene match: 5. Germline V CDR1 and CDR2: SGHTA, FQGTGA. The CDR3 region has the DNA TGTGCCAGCAGCTTAAGGGGACAGGGAGGGTCACCCCTCCACTTT. It codes for CASSLRGQGGSPLHF. The full variable domain, completed using reference TRBV7-3 and TRBJ1-6, is GAGVSQTPSNKVTEKGKYVELRCDPISGHTALYWYRQSLGQGPEFLIYFQGTGAADDSGLPNDRFFAVRPEGSVSTLKIQRTERGDSAVYLCASSLRGQGGSPLHFGNGTRLTVT.

In the case of this clone: Other DNA variants within this sample encode the same CDR3. The chain uses TRBV6-1 and TRBJ1-5; D unresolved. This CDR3 comprises 14 residues. CDR1 MNHNS and CDR2 SASEGT come from the germline V gene. Trimming removed 2 bases from V and 4 bases from J, with 9 bases in between. The chain's CDR3 is CASSENRGNQPQHF. In DNA form, the CDR3 reads TGTGCCAGCAGTGAAAACCGAGGGAATCAGCCCCAGCATTTT.

The rearrangement joins TRBV6-2 or TRBV6-3 to TRBJ2-1; 13 positions match TRBD2. Unmatched junction bases numbered 7, after V lost 2 bases and J lost 6 bases. The CDR3 sequence is 17 residues long. Germline CDR1 and CDR2: MNHEY and SVGEGT. CDR3 bases: TGTGCCAGCAGTTACAGGACTAGCGGGAGAATCGGCAATGAGCAGTTCTTC. It yields the protein CASSYRTSGRIGNEQFF.

The V and J genes are TRBV24-1 and TRBJ2-1; D perhaps matches TRBD1 (5 bases). Deletions cut 6 bases from V and 1 base from J, with 9 bases between. CDR1 and CDR2 (germline): KGHDR, SFDVKD. The CDR3 is made up of 14 amino acids. In nucleotides, the CDR3 is TGTGCCACCAGTCAGGCAGGGTCCTACAATGAGCAGTTCTTC. It is translated as CATSQAGSYNEQFF.

CDR3 sequence: CASSSRQGARTNEKLFF. As DNA, the CDR3 is TGCGCCAGCAGCTCGAGACAGGGGGCGCGGACTAATGAAAAACTGTTTTTT. The genes are TRBV5-1 and TRBJ1-4; 10 bases fit TRBD1. Germline V gene data show CDR1 as SGHRS and CDR2 as YFSETQ. CDR3 length: 17 amino acids. The V gene end was trimmed by 3 bases and the J gene end by 2 bases; junction bases not matched to a gene: 7.

The rearrangement uses TRBV9 and TRBJ1-1, with D possibly matching TRBD1 (6 bases). The CDR3 covers 15 residues. The germline V and J ends were trimmed by 3 bases and 1 base, with 13 bases remaining between them. CDR1 is SGDLS and CDR2 is YYNGEE in the germline V gene. CDR3 sequence: CASSARGQRNTEAFF. CDR3 in DNA: TGTGCCAGCAGCGCCAGGGGACAAAGGAACACTGAAGCTTTCTTT.

CDR3 protein: CASSQVWGARGGLSGNTIYF. CDR3 DNA: TGTGCCAGCAGCCAAGTTTGGGGGGCGAGGGGGGGCCTCTCTGGAAACACCATATATTTT. This chain uses TRBV4-2 with TRBJ1-3; a possible D gene is TRBD1 (6 bases). CDR1 and CDR2 from the germline V gene are LGHNA and YNFKEQ. This CDR3 has 20 residues. V was shortened by 1 base and J by 0 bases, with 22 bases between the two germline ends.

The V call is TRBV24-1, the J call TRBJ1-4; D may be TRBD1 (6 bases). CDR3 length: 13 residues. V lost 9 bases, J lost 8 bases, and 15 bases lay in between. The germline V gene has CDR1 KGHDR and CDR2 SFDVKD. The CDR3 DNA reads TGTGCCACCCAAAGGACAGTTGGCGAAAAACTGTTTTTT. Its protein product is CATQRTVGEKLFF.

The rearrangement links TRBV5-1 to TRBJ1-4; maybe TRBD1 (5 bases). Germline CDR1 reads SGHRS; CDR2 reads YFSETQ. There are 18 residues in the CDR3. Trimming removed 4 bases at V and 0 bases at J, with 19 bases between. The CDR3 is CASSPLGSRVTTNEKLFF. The CDR3 nucleotides are TGCGCCAGCAGCCCACTGGGATCCAGGGTCACAACTAATGAAAAACTGTTTTTT.

The chain couples TRBV6-6 to TRBJ1-2, with D possibly matching TRBD1 (5 bases). Between the trimmed V and J ends, which lost 5 bases and 4 bases, there was a span of 5 bases. Germline CDR1 and CDR2: MNHNY and SVGAGI (reference sequence). This CDR3 region has 11 residues. CDR3 coding DNA: TGTGCCAGCAGTGACAGCTATGGCTACACCTTC. Translated: CASSDSYGYTF.

This chain links TRBV6-1 with TRBJ1-1; D unclear. Germline assignment: CDR1 MNHNS and CDR2 SASEGT. This CDR3 region has 15 residues. V was clipped by 5 bases and J by 1 base, with 14 bases between them. The chain's CDR3 is CASSKKSGRNTEAFF. In DNA form, the CDR3 reads TGTGCCAGCAGTAAAAAGTCCGGGAGGAACACTGAAGCTTTCTTT.

The rearrangement links TRBV11-2 to TRBJ1-1; D is uncertain. CDR1 and CDR2 (germline): SGHAT, FQNNGV. The CDR3 has 12 amino acids. The V end lost 1 base, the J end lost 10 bases, and 10 bases lay between the germline ends. DNA of the CDR3: TGTGCCAGCAGCTTAGGCGGGGTAGTAGCTTTCTTT. Encoded protein: CASSLGGVVAFF.

This clone was seen more than once but under ten times. CDR3 region: CASSSETANTEAFF. The CDR3 DNA follows: TGCGCCAGCAGCAGCGAGACAGCGAACACTGAAGCTTTCTTT. This sequence joins TRBV5-1 and TRBJ1-1; maybe TRBD1 (5 bases). V shed 4 bases and J shed 1 base, with 11 bases lying between them. The CDR3 is 14 residues long. Germline V CDR1 and CDR2: SGHRS, YFSETQ.

The chain has TRBV18 and TRBJ2-1, with 9 bases fitting TRBD2. J gave up 7 bases and V 4 bases, and 11 bases lay outside the gene matches. Germline V gene sequence: CDR1 KGHSH, CDR2 LQKENI. The CDR3 is made up of 16 amino acids. CDR3 in amino acids: CASSQRASGTGNEQFF. The CDR3 DNA follows: TGTGCCAGCTCACAACGGGCTAGCGGGACTGGAAATGAGCAGTTCTTC.